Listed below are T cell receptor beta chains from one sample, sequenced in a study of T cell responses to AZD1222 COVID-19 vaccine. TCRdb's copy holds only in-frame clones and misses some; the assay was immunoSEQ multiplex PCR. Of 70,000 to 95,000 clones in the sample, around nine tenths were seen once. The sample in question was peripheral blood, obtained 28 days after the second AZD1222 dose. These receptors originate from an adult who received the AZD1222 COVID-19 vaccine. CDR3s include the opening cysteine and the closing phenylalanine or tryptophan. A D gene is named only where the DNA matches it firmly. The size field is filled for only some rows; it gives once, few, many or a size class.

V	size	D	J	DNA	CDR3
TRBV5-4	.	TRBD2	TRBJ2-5	TGTGCCAGCAGAGCAGCGGGGGGAGGAGAGACCCAGTACTTC	CASRAAGGGETQYF
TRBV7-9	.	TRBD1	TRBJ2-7	TGTGCCAGCAGCGGGGGACAGGGTGGTGCCTACGAGCAGTACTTC	CASSGGQGGAYEQYF
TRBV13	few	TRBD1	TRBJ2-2	TGTGCCAGCAGCTTAGTCCACAGGGGGGCGAACACCGGGGAGCTGTTTTTT	CASSLVHRGANTGELFF
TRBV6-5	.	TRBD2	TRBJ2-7	TGTGCCAGCAGTTACTCGGCGGGGGGGCCATACGAGCAGTACTTC	CASSYSAGGPYEQYF
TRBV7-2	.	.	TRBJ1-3	TGTGCCAGCAGCTTATGGGACACTAGCTCTGGAAACACCATATATTTT	CASSLWDTSSGNTIYF
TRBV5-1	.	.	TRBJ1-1	TGCGCCAGCAGCCCCGGGGGGAGGGCCACTGAAGCTTTCTTT	CASSPGGRATEAFF
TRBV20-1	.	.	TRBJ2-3	TGCAGTGCTGGTGACCTAGTGAAAGCAACAGATACGCAGTATTTT	CSAGDLVKATDTQYF
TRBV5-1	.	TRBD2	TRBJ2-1	TGCGCCAGCAGCTGGCTAGCGGGGGGGCCGGATGAGCAGTTCTTC	CASSWLAGGPDEQFF
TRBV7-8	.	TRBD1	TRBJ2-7	TGTGCCAGCAGCGCCCAACAGGGGTCCTACGAGCAGTACTTC	CASSAQQGSYEQYF
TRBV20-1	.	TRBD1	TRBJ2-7	TGCAGTGCTAGTCAAGACAGGGGGAGCGAGCAGTACTTC	CSASQDRGSEQYF
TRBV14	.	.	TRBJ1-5	TGTGCCAGCAGCCGGGGGAGCAATCAGCCCCAGCATTTT	CASSRGSNQPQHF
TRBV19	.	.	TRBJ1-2	TGTGCCAGTAGTGTGGGCAGGGGTGAAACCTTC	CASSVGRGETF
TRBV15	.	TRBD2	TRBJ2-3	TGTGCCACCAGCAGAGATTACCCGGGGGGGCAGGTAGATACGCAGTATTTT	CATSRDYPGGQVDTQYF
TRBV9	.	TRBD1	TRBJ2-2	TGTGCCAGCAGCCCCCGACAGGGGCGAACCGGGGAGCTGTTTTTT	CASSPRQGRTGELFF
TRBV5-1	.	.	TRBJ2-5	TGCGCCAGCAGCTTGGTTGGCAGCCAAGAGACCCAGTACTTC	CASSLVGSQETQYF
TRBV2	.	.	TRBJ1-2	TGTGCCAGCAACCCGGTAAACGCTGGCTACACCTTC	CASNPVNAGYTF
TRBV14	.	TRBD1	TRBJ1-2	TGTGCCATCGGACAGGGCCGACGACTCTATGGCTACACCTTC	CAIGQGRRLYGYTF
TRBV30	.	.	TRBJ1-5	TGTGCCTGGAGTGTACAAGTGGGTCAGCCCCAGCATTTT	CAWSVQVGQPQHF
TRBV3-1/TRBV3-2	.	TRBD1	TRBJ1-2	TGTGCCAGCAGCCAAGGCGGAGGGACAGTATTCTATGGCTACACCTTC	CASSQGGGTVFYGYTF
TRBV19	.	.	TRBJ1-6	TGTGCCAGTAGTATTTCGGGACACGATTTGAATTCACCCCTCCACTTT	CASSISGHDLNSPLHF
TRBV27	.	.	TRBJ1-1	TGTGCCAGCAATCAAAAAGGGGGGACTGAAGCTTTCTTT	CASNQKGGTEAFF
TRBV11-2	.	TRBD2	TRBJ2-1	TGTGCCAGCACCCTGACTAGCGGGGGGTCGAGCTCCTACAATGAGCAGTTCTTC	CASTLTSGGSSSYNEQFF
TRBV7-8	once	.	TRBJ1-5	TGTGCCAGCAGCTTAGGACACGTCTTTGGCAATCAGCCCCAGCATTTT	CASSLGHVFGNQPQHF
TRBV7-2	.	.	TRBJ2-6	TGTGCCAGCAGCCGCGGGGGCGTTATTTCTGGGGCCAACGTCCTGACTTTC	CASSRGGVISGANVLTF
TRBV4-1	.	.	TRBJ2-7	TGCGCCAGCAGCGATTTGTTCCGGGACCCTCTCGGCGAGCAGTACTTC	CASSDLFRDPLGEQYF
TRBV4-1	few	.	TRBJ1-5	TGCGCCAGCACCCAATTCCAGGGCGATCAGCCCCAGCATTTT	CASTQFQGDQPQHF
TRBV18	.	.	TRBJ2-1	TGTGCCAGCTCACCACCGAAGACGGCCCGATACAATGAGCAGTTCTTC	CASSPPKTARYNEQFF
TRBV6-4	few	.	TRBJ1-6	TGTGCCAGCAGTGATAATAATTCACCCCTCCACTTT	CASSDNNSPLHF
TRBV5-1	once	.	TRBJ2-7	TGCGCCAGCAGCTTGCAGTCAGAATCCTACGAGCAGTACTTC	CASSLQSESYEQYF
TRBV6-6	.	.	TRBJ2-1	TGTGCCAGCAGGTATGATGGCGGGCGCAATGAGCAGTTCTTC	CASRYDGGRNEQFF
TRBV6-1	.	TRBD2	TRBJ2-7	TGTGCCAGCAGTGAAAGTTGGCGGGAGGGAACCTACGAGCAGTACTTC	CASSESWREGTYEQYF
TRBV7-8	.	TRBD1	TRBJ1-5	TGTGCCAGCAGCTTAGGGACAGGGGGCAGGGGCAATCAGCCCCAGCATTTT	CASSLGTGGRGNQPQHF
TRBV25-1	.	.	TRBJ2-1	TGTGCCAGCAGCCGGTACAATGAGCAGTTCTTC	CASSRYNEQFF
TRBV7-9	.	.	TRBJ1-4	TGTGCCAGCAGCTTTCTGAGTGAAAAACTGTTTTTT	CASSFLSEKLFF
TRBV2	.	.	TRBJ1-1	TGTGCCAGCAGTGTACTCCGGGACACTGAAGCTTTCTTT	CASSVLRDTEAFF
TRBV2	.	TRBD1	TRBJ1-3	TGTGCCAGCAACTTGGGACAGAACTCTGGAAACACCATATATTTT	CASNLGQNSGNTIYF
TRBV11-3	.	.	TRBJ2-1	TGTGCCAGCAGCTCTGGCGGGACACTCTACAATGAGCAGTTCTTC	CASSSGGTLYNEQFF
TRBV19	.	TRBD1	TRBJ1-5	TGTGCCAGTAAATTTGGCGGGACAGGCCTTACGCCCCAGCATTTT	CASKFGGTGLTPQHF
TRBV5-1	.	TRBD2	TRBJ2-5	TGCGCCAGCAGTAGGGTAGCGGGGGGCCGAGGGATTGGAGAGACCCAGTACTTC	CASSRVAGGRGIGETQYF
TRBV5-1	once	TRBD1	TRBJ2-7	TGCGCCAGCAGCCGGACAGGGAATTACGAGCAGTACTTC	CASSRTGNYEQYF
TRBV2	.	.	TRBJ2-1	TGTGCCAGCAGTGAACTGCGTAATGAGCAGTTCTTC	CASSELRNEQFF
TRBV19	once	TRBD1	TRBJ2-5	TGTGCCAGTAGCTCCAGGGGGCGCGTTCAAGAGACCCAGTACTTC	CASSSRGRVQETQYF
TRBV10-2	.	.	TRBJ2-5	TGCGCCAGCAGTGAGGGGGTAAGAGAGACCCAGTACTTC	CASSEGVRETQYF
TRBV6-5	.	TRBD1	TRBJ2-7	TGTGCCAGCAGGGTGGGACAGTACGAGCAGTACTTC	CASRVGQYEQYF
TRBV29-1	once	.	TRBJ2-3	TGCAGCGTTCGACTATGGGAGGCAGATACGCAGTATTTT	CSVRLWEADTQYF
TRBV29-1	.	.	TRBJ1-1	TGCAGCGTTGGGGGACCCGAGCCCACTGAAGCTTTCTTT	CSVGGPEPTEAFF
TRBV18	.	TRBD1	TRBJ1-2	TGTGCCAGCTCACCCCCCAACAGGGGGGGCGACTATGGCTACACCTTC	CASSPPNRGGDYGYTF
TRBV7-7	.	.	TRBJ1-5	TGTGCCAGCAGCTTAGTAGGGGGAGATGCGAATCAGCCCCAGCATTTT	CASSLVGGDANQPQHF
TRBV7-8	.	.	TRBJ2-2	TGTGCCAGTTCCCGGGTCGAGGGGACCGGGGAGCTGTTTTTT	CASSRVEGTGELFF
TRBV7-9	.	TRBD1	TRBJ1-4	TGTGCCAGCAGCTTTACGGACAGGGGTAGGAATGAAAAACTGTTTTTT	CASSFTDRGRNEKLFF